This T cell receptor beta chain was obtained from a study of cytomegalovirus exposure and HLA in healthy donors. Study-level points and caveats: Follow-up analysis found HLA locus-dependent TCR association rates, highest for DRB1 and lowest for HLA-C.

The PCR had 60 Vbeta and 13 Jbeta primers. The protocol was immunoSEQ multiplex PCR, while the TCRdb copy is restricted to in-frame clones and leaves out a portion. The repertoire holds about 81,000 clones, 77% seen once, with approximately 3% in the top ten. About this clone itself: Its specificity is unknown.

This CDR3 contains 14 residues. V gave up 1 base and J gave up 2 bases, with 9 bases separating them. Germline V gives CDR1 MGHRA, CDR2 YSYEKL. This clonotype was obtained from a man between 45 and 60 years old in good health and CMV-seropositive. J is TRBJ2-7 and V is TRBV4-1; D is unresolved. The sequenced material came from PBMCs. As DNA, the CDR3 is TGCGCCAGCAGCCAAGGCGGCTCTACCTACGAGCAGTACTTC. This codes for CASSQGGSTYEQYF.